One TCR beta chain is described in this entry. Its antigen remains unknown. Documented time point: persistent/refractory GD, antithyroid drugs over 5 years with positive TRAb. Extracted RNA from PBMCs served as the source of the TCR library. Patients came from an endocrinology department in Xi'an, China. The sample is drawn from a study of regulatory T cells in long-lasting Graves disease. Turning to the study itself: Treatment with antithyroid drugs for over 5 years, together with positive TSH receptor antibodies, meant persistent Graves' disease. Study-wide results and caveats: Persistent disease exhibited a predilection for TRBV28, TRBJ1-2 and TRBJ2-5.

Building the TCR beta libraries relied on iRepertoire HTBI primers, and CDR3 regions underwent Arm-PCR. MiXCR, applied by TCRdb to the multiplex PCR reads, yields one record per CDR3 protein. The sample consists of a few hundred thousand distinct CDR3 sequences, about a quarter of them appearing once. The trim removed 1 base at V and 6 bases at J, leaving 10 bases unmatched. Germline V gives CDR1 DFQATT, CDR2 SNEGSKA (reference sequence). There are 16 residues in the CDR3. V and J are TRBV20-1 and TRBJ2-5, with TRBD1 matching over 11 bases. The sample consisted of peripheral blood mononuclear cells (PBMCs), taken when the disease was refractory, from a patient treated with antithyroid drugs. The TCR sequence derives from a female donor with Graves disease. The CDR3 loop reads CSARAPDRGRSKTQYF. The DNA for the CDR3 is TGCAGTGCTAGAGCACCGGACAGGGGGCGAAGTAAGACCCAGTACTTC.